The sequence of this T cell receptor (beta chain) was determined in a study of T-cell reconstitution after alpha-beta-depleted transplantation in children. It was with unique molecular identifiers that the TCRbeta library was prepared. TCRdb itself ran the PCR reads through MiXCR, one entry per CDR3 protein. The sample has some 240,000 distinct CDR3 sequences, 7.5% to 10% seen once. Germline values: CDR1 ENHRY, CDR2 SYGVKD. V lost 4 bases to trimming and J lost 2 bases, with 24 bases between them. This CDR3 region has 19 residues. The chain uses TRBV10-3 and TRBJ1-3; possibly TRBD1 for D (5 bases). This TCR came from a human donor who donated a stem cell graft to a child with SCID. The sample in question was PBMCs from the stem cell graft donor, obtained from the stem cell graft. The CDR3 here is CAISGWGNDQAEPGNTIYF. The CDR3 region has the DNA TGTGCCATCAGTGGGTGGGGGAATGACCAGGCGGAACCTGGAAACACCATATATTTT.